The T cell receptor beta chain described here comes from a study of CD8 T cells in Susac syndrome. Germline V gene sequence: CDR1 PRHDT, CDR2 FYEKMQ (reference sequence). V shed 5 bases and J shed 6 bases, with 14 bases lying between them. The CDR3 covers 14 residues. Random hexamers were used to reverse transcribe the RNA input (roughly 0.5 to 1 ug). TCR beta CDR3 was amplified by immunoSEQ multiplex PCR. This amplification extended across 54 Vbeta and 13 Jbeta segments. TCRdb reanalysed the immunoSEQ multiplex PCR reads using MiXCR and keeps one entry per CDR3 protein. The sample contains 95,000 to 150,000 distinct CDR3 sequences, more than 80% of which appear only once. From blood CD8+ and CD4+ T cells, the TCR beta chain was sequenced. Negative isolation was used for CD8+ and CD4+ T cells and FACS enrichment for TEMRA cells.

Material for sequencing was CD8+ T cells from PBMCs. The chain is built from TRBV13 and TRBJ1-5; TRBD1 might be the D (6 bases). The clonotype comes from a human donor with multiple sclerosis. In DNA, the CDR3 is TGTGCCAGCAGCGATGGGGGCTCGGGTCAGCCCCAGCATTTT. This gives the protein CASSDGGSGQPQHF. The whole variable domain, remainder taken from reference TRBV13 and TRBJ1-5, is AAGVIQSPRHLIKEKRETATLKCYPIPRHDTVYWYQQGPGQDPQFLISFYEKMQSDKGSIPDRFSAQQFSDYHSELNMSSLELGDSALYFCASSDGGSGQPQHFGDGTRLSIL.